The 16 T cell receptor beta chains reported below all come from one sample, sequenced in a study of T cell responses to AZD1222 COVID-19 vaccine. Generated by immunoSEQ multiplex PCR, the TCRdb table keeps only in-frame clones and is missing some. The sample lists more than 120,000 clones, 92% seen once, with roughly 10% in the top ten. Sample: peripheral blood, taken 28 days after the second AZD1222 dose. Receptor source: an adult who received the AZD1222 COVID-19 vaccine.

This chain joins TRBV9 and TRBJ1-5; D unresolved. Deletions cut 0 bases from V and 1 base from J, with 11 bases between. In germline, CDR1 is SGDLS, CDR2 YYNGEE. This CDR3 spans 16 amino acids. The CDR3 spells CASSVGPAGSNQPQHF. The CDR3 DNA reads TGTGCCAGCAGCGTAGGTCCGGCCGGAAGCAATCAGCCCCAGCATTTT.

The genes are TRBV7-6 and TRBJ2-3; 13 bases are a match to TRBD2. The CDR3 is 16 amino acids. The trim removed 4 bases at V and 4 bases at J, leaving 5 bases unmatched. Germline V gene data show CDR1 as SGHVS and CDR2 as FNYEAQ. This chain's CDR3 is CASSSGLAGEADTQYF. In DNA form, the CDR3 reads TGTGCCAGCAGCTCCGGACTAGCGGGAGAAGCAGATACGCAGTATTTT.

This clone came up once. The V call is TRBV4-1, the J call TRBJ1-4, with D unresolved. CDR3 size: 14 residues. Between the trimmed V and J ends, which lost 1 base and 6 bases, there was a span of 9 bases. CDR1 and CDR2 (germline): MGHRA, YSYEKL. The CDR3, as DNA: TGCGCCAGCAGCCAAGGACGGATGGATGAAAAACTGTTTTTT. As protein: CASSQGRMDEKLFF.

V gene TRBV9 combines with J gene TRBJ1-3, with 10 bases fitting TRBD1. This CDR3 has 16 residues. Germline trimming cut 3 bases from V and 2 bases from J; bases unmatched to any gene: 5. CDR1 is SGDLS, CDR2 YYNGEE, per germline. The CDR3 DNA is TGTGCCAGCAGCGACCGGGACAGGGGAACTGGAAACACCATATATTTT. It specifies CASSDRDRGTGNTIYF.

This clone was detected ten times or more. V usage is TRBV2 and J usage is TRBJ1-1, with no clear D. The V end was cut by 2 bases, the J end by 0 bases, with 7 bases between. Per germline, CDR1 SNHLY and CDR2 FYNNEI. This CDR3 contains 14 residues. The CDR3 DNA reads TGTGCCAGCAGTGAAATAGGTTTGAACACTGAAGCTTTCTTT. Translation gives CASSEIGLNTEAFF.

This chain joins TRBV2 and TRBJ1-2, with TRBD1 identical over 8 bases. CDR1 is SNHLY, CDR2 FYNNEI, per germline. V lost 6 bases and J lost 2; bases outside the gene matches: 5. The CDR3 covers 14 residues. The CDR3 is CASRGQVSNYGYTF. The CDR3, as DNA: TGTGCCAGCAGGGGACAGGTGTCAAACTATGGCTACACCTTC.

Note on this clone: The sample carries other DNA sequences with the same CDR3. The chain has TRBV18 and TRBJ2-5; D gene unclear. The CDR3 has 11 amino acids. The V gene's germline CDR1 is KGHSH and CDR2 LQKENI. Trimming removed 6 bases at V and 3 bases at J, with 5 bases between. The CDR3 coding sequence is TGTGCCAGCTCGCCAAAAGAGACCCAGTACTTC. It encodes CASSPKETQYF.

Here the CDR3 reads CASSVNPGQESEDTQYF. CDR3 sequence (DNA): TGTGCCAGCAGCGTTAATCCGGGACAGGAGTCCGAAGATACGCAGTATTTT. The rearrangement links TRBV9 to TRBJ2-3; TRBD1 agrees at 8 bases. The CDR3 loop spans 17 amino acids. CDR1 is SGDLS and CDR2 is YYNGEE in the germline V gene. V was clipped by 2 bases and J by 5 bases; unmatched bases: 13.

J is TRBJ2-3 and V is TRBV3-1 (or the pseudogene TRBV3-2); the D is unclear. Germline CDR1 reads LGHDT; CDR2 reads YNNKEL (reference sequence). The ends were cut back, 1 base at V and 3 bases at J, with 11 bases in the middle. The CDR3 has 15 residues. The CDR3 DNA reads TGTGCCAGCAGCCAAGCGATGGTATCGACAGATACGCAGTATTTT. Its protein product is CASSQAMVSTDTQYF.

The chain carries TRBV4-1 and TRBJ2-2, with D uncertain. With 0 bases removed from V and 7 bases from J, the gap between germline ends came to 15 bases. CDR3 length: 16 amino acids. The germline V gene encodes CDR1 MGHRA and CDR2 YSYEKL. Here the CDR3 reads CASSQDPTDLGGELFF. The CDR3 nucleotides are TGCGCCAGCAGCCAAGATCCGACCGATTTAGGCGGGGAGCTGTTTTTT.

The V and J genes are TRBV28 and TRBJ1-2; D might be TRBD1 (5 bases). CDR1 MDHEN and CDR2 SYDVKM come from the germline V gene. V gave up 6 bases and J gave up 2 bases, with 13 bases separating them. The CDR3 totals 14 residues. The CDR3 DNA sequence: TGTGCCAGCAGCCCCTCCCCAGGGAACTATGGCTACACCTTC. It is translated as CASSPSPGNYGYTF.

This clone showed up just a few times. The chain carries TRBV27 and TRBJ2-2; 12 positions agree with TRBD2. Germline trimming cut 1 base from V and 0 bases from J; bases unmatched to any gene: 15. Germline V lookup: CDR1 MNHEY, CDR2 SMNVEV (reference sequence). The CDR3 sequence is 22 residues long. CDR3 coding DNA: TGTGCCAGCAGTTTATACGGTTGGGAGGCGGGACTAGCGGGTCCGAACACCGGGGAGCTGTTTTTT. This gives the protein CASSLYGWEAGLAGPNTGELFF.

V is TRBV3-1 (or the pseudogene TRBV3-2) and J is TRBJ1-1; the D is unclear. The CDR3 runs to 14 residues. V was pared by 4 bases and J by 3 bases, with 12 bases between. CDR1 and CDR2 (germline): LGHDT, YNNKEL (reference sequence). The CDR3 region is CASSPRSWDTEAFF. The CDR3 DNA is TGTGCCAGCAGCCCCCGATCGTGGGACACTGAAGCTTTCTTT.

J is TRBJ2-2 and V is TRBV7-8; the D gene is possibly TRBD1 (5 bases). Trimming removed 5 bases from V and 6 bases from J, with 16 bases in between. Germline V gene sequence: CDR1 SGHVS, CDR2 FQNEAQ. The CDR3 consists of 15 residues. The CDR3 sequence: CASSNARAGAGELFF. In nucleotides, the CDR3 is TGTGCCAGCAGCAACGCCAGGGCTGGCGCCGGGGAGCTGTTTTTT.

The chain uses TRBV5-1 and TRBJ2-5; 8 bases fit TRBD1. J was trimmed by 3 bases and V by 2 bases; bases with no gene match: 9. The CDR3 spans 16 residues. The germline CDR1 and CDR2 sequences are SGHRS and YFSETQ. The DNA of the CDR3 is TGCGCCAGCAGCTTAACGGCAGGGGGCGAAGAAGAGACCCAGTACTTC. Its protein product is CASSLTAGGEEETQYF. Looking up the rest from reference TRBV5-1 and TRBJ2-5 gives the full variable domain: KAGVTQTPRYLIKTRGQQVTLSCSPISGHRSVSWYQQTPGQGLQFLFEYFSETQRNKGNFPGRFSGRQFSNSRSEMNVSTLELGDSALYLCASSLTAGGEEETQYFGPGTRLLVL.

CDR3 in DNA: TGTGCCAGTAGCCACGCGGGGGGTTACAATGAGCAGTTCTTC. Its translation is CASSHAGGYNEQFF. The chain couples TRBV19 to TRBJ2-1, with 8 nucleotides matching TRBD2. CDR3 length: 14 amino acids. J gave up 4 bases and V 6 bases, and 5 bases lay outside the gene matches. The germline V gene has CDR1 LNHDA and CDR2 SQIVND (reference sequence).